Following are 27 T cell receptor beta chains from one sample sequenced in a study of blood T cells in healthy people across ages. Then a second PCR, running roughly 7 to 11 cycles, was carried out with a sample-barcoded 5' primer and a J-beta primer mix. TCRdb called the 5' RACE reads again in MiXCR, with one record for every CDR3 protein. The sample lists about 900,000 distinct CDR3 sequences; 40% to 60% were seen once. The sequencing input was blood. The origin of the receptors is a man aged 30-40 years in good health.

This clonotype appeared a few times. The chain has TRBV10-3 and TRBJ1-2; unclear D gene. The V gene lost 3 bases and the J gene lost 2 bases, with 4 bases spanning the gap. CDR1 is ENHRY and CDR2 is SYGVKD in the germline V gene. The CDR3 length is 12 residues. The CDR3 DNA sequence: TGTGCCATCAGTGATGCCAACTATGGCTACACCTTC. Translation: CAISDANYGYTF.

The chain links TRBV5-1 to TRBJ2-5; the match to TRBD2 covers 11 bases. Germline CDR1 SGHRS, CDR2 YFSETQ. The CDR3 contains 16 residues. V lost 2 bases to trimming and J lost 5 bases; unmatched junction nucleotides: 8. The CDR3: CASSFSPASGGETQYF. As DNA, the CDR3 is TGCGCCAGCAGCTTTTCCCCCGCTAGCGGGGGGGAGACCCAGTACTTC.

This clonotype has just a few counts. The gene calls are TRBV18 and TRBJ2-1, with 9 bases identical to TRBD1. V lost 3 bases and J lost 7; bases outside the gene matches: 4. The germline V gene has CDR1 KGHSH and CDR2 LQKENI. The CDR3 is 14 amino acids. This chain's CDR3 is CASSPGQGWNEQFF. In DNA form, the CDR3 reads TGTGCCAGCTCACCGGGACAGGGCTGGAATGAGCAGTTCTTC.

The CDR3 nucleotides read TGTGCCAGCAGTCCCCCAGGGGATCATTCACCCCTCCACTTT. Amino acid sequence: CASSPPGDHSPLHF. The V and J genes are TRBV28 and TRBJ1-6; perhaps TRBD1 as D (6 bases). V was shortened by 5 bases and J by 8 bases, with 13 bases between the two germline ends. The CDR3 covers 14 residues. CDR1 is MDHEN, CDR2 SYDVKM, per germline.

The rearrangement joins TRBV6-5 to TRBJ2-2, with 7 bases that match TRBD1. Germline loops: CDR1 MNHEY, CDR2 SVGAGI. V shed 7 bases, J shed 7 bases, and the junction held 9 bases outside the gene matches. The CDR3 covers 14 residues. The CDR3 spells CASTITQGNGELFF. CDR3 nucleotides: TGTGCCAGCACCATCACACAGGGGAACGGGGAGCTGTTTTTT.

The chain links TRBV12-3 or TRBV12-4 to TRBJ1-5; D might be TRBD1 (5 bases). The CDR3 has 14 amino acids. V was cut by 6 bases and J by 0 bases, with 9 bases left in between. The CDR3 sequence is CASRGGDSNQPQHF. The CDR3 DNA reads as TGTGCCAGCAGGGGAGGGGATAGCAATCAGCCCCAGCATTTT.

This clonotype came up a few times. The gene calls are TRBV28 and TRBJ2-2; D is unclear. CDR1 and CDR2 from the germline V gene are MDHEN and SYDVKM. Trimming left V 3 bases short and J 6 bases short, with 20 bases between. This CDR3 spans 17 amino acids. This CDR3 reads CASSFVGSAIRAGELFF. CDR3 nucleotides: TGTGCCAGCAGTTTTGTGGGGTCGGCAATTCGGGCCGGGGAGCTGTTTTTT.

This sequence joins TRBV20-1 and TRBJ2-3; 8 bases agree with TRBD2. This CDR3 contains 15 residues. Germline V gives CDR1 DFQATT, CDR2 SNEGSKA (reference sequence). V trimming: 3 bases; J trimming: 4 bases; junction bases outside the gene matches: 9. The chain's CDR3 is CSASPRGARSDTQYF. The CDR3 nucleotides read TGCAGTGCTAGCCCGCGGGGGGCGAGATCAGATACGCAGTATTTT.

This chain uses TRBV12-5 with TRBJ2-1; no definite D call. This CDR3 is built from 11 residues. CDR1 and CDR2 (germline): LGHNT, FRNRAP. V was pared by 4 bases and J by 15 bases, with 13 bases between. The CDR3 DNA is TGTGCTAGTGGTTCAACCGGGCCTCCGTTCTTC. This sequence encodes CASGSTGPPFF.

V gene TRBV7-9 combines with J gene TRBJ2-1, with D tentatively TRBD1 or TRBD2 (5 bases each). Per germline, CDR1 SEHNR and CDR2 FQNEAQ (reference sequence). This CDR3 spans 13 amino acids. The germline V and J ends were trimmed by 1 base and 13 bases, with 14 bases remaining between them. This CDR3 reads CASSLVLGETQFF. Here the CDR3 DNA reads TGTGCCAGCAGCTTAGTTCTAGGGGAGACCCAGTTCTTC.

The chain recombines TRBV4-3 with TRBJ2-5; D unresolved. The end of the DNA fits TRBJ2-7 better, so the J call may be wrong. Germline V gives CDR1 LGHNA, CDR2 YSLEER. CDR3 length: 14 residues. The CDR3 sequence: CASSPDIGLDEQYF. DNA for the CDR3: TGCGCCAGCAGCCCCGACATAGGGCTCGACGAGCAGTACTTC.

This clonotype was observed a handful of times. The junction does not match germline at one end; this may be a read error. V gene TRBV27 combines with J gene TRBJ1-6; 10 bases line up with TRBD1. CDR3 length: 14 amino acids. Germline V gives CDR1 MNHEY, CDR2 SMNVEV (reference sequence). The CDR3 loop reads CASSPGTGDSPLHF. CDR3 sequence (DNA): TGTGCCAGCAGTCCGGGGACAGGGGATTCGCCCCTCCACTTT.

This clonotype has only one observation. The genes are TRBV7-2 and TRBJ1-1; D gene unclear. There are 13 residues in the CDR3. The V and J ends lost 5 bases and 1 base respectively, with 8 bases between them. Germline CDR1 and CDR2: SGHTA and FQGNSA. In DNA form, the CDR3 reads TGTGCCAGCAGCCCCATGTGGAACACTGAAGCTTTCTTT. It yields the protein CASSPMWNTEAFF.

The table lists this clonotype with a few counts. The chain carries TRBV5-1 and TRBJ2-2; 10 nucleotides agree with TRBD1. CDR1 and CDR2 (germline): SGHRS, YFSETQ. V lost 4 bases, J lost 0 bases, and 3 bases stayed unmatched. This CDR3 has 16 amino acids. CDR3 sequence: CASSPDRGSNTGELFF. The CDR3 DNA is TGCGCCAGCAGCCCGGACAGGGGGTCGAACACCGGGGAGCTGTTTTTT.

The V call is TRBV2, the J call TRBJ2-1; TRBD1 matches 9 bases. The trim removed 4 bases at V and 2 bases at J, leaving 6 bases unmatched. CDR3 size: 16 residues. From germline, CDR1 is SNHLY and CDR2 FYNNEI. CDR3 amino acids: CASSGQDRGTYNEQFF. Here the CDR3 DNA reads TGTGCCAGCAGTGGGCAAGACAGGGGGACCTACAATGAGCAGTTCTTC.

The rearrangement links TRBV29-1 to TRBJ1-2; D not certain. CDR1 SQVTM and CDR2 ANQGSEA come from the germline V gene. CDR3 length: 12 residues. V lost 3 bases, J lost 6 bases, and 11 bases lay in between. This chain's CDR3 is CSVDKVSNGYTF. The CDR3 DNA reads TGCAGCGTTGATAAAGTATCCAATGGCTACACCTTC. Variable domain in full (rest from reference TRBV29-1 and TRBJ1-2): SAVISQKPSRDICQRGTSLTIQCQVDSQVTMMFWYRQQPGQSLTLIATANQGSEATYESGFVIDKFPISRPNLTFSTLTVSNMSPEDSSIYLCSVDKVSNGYTFGSGTRLTVV.

The J gene is TRBJ1-1, the V gene TRBV7-6; D not certain. The CDR3 totals 13 residues. CDR1 and CDR2 (germline): SGHVS, FNYEAQ. V was clipped by 5 bases and J by 1 base, with 8 bases between them. CDR3 sequence reads: CASSNEENTEAFF. CDR3 DNA: TGTGCCAGCAGCAATGAGGAGAACACTGAAGCTTTCTTT.

The J gene is TRBJ1-3, the V gene TRBV13; D remains unclear. The CDR3 has 12 amino acids. Germline V gene data show CDR1 as PRHDT and CDR2 as FYEKMQ (reference sequence). Trimming shortened V by 8 bases and J by 4 bases, and 9 bases separated the two germline ends. CDR3 loop: CASRRPGNTIYF. CDR3 nucleotide sequence: TGTGCCAGCCGCAGGCCGGGAAACACCATATATTTT.

V gene TRBV12-3 or TRBV12-4 combines with J gene TRBJ2-3; D tentatively fits TRBD1 or TRBD2 (5 bases each). This CDR3 is built from 13 residues. The V end lost 11 bases, the J end lost 14 bases, and 26 bases lay between the germline ends. The CDR3 protein is CAGCGGYRGFRYF. The DNA of the CDR3 is TGTGCCGGTTGTGGGGGATACAGAGGGTTTCGGTATTTT.

The chain has TRBV12-3 or TRBV12-4 and TRBJ1-6; D might be TRBD1 (6 bases). V lost 8 bases and J lost 8, with 16 bases in between. This CDR3 has 14 residues. CDR3 bases: TGTGCCAGCGGAACCCCAGGGGAGCATTCACCCCTCCACTTT. Translation: CASGTPGEHSPLHF.

J is TRBJ2-4 and V is TRBV12-3 or TRBV12-4; 9 bases map to TRBD2. The CDR3 is made up of 19 amino acids. After removal of 0 bases from V and 0 bases from J, the junction contained 9 bases not matched to a gene. The DNA for the CDR3 is TGTGCCAGCAGTTTAGCCGCGCGGGGGGGACTCCGAGCCAAAAACATTCAGTACTTC. Translating it yields CASSLAARGGLRAKNIQYF.

The rearrangement links TRBV6-5 to TRBJ2-3; TRBD1 might be the D (5 bases). This CDR3 region has 13 residues. Germline assignment: CDR1 MNHEY and CDR2 SVGAGI. V lost 10 bases and J 0 bases, leaving 11 bases between the germline ends. CDR3 sequence reads: CAIRVISTDTQYF. CDR3 DNA sequence: TGTGCCATCAGGGTAATTAGCACAGATACGCAGTATTTT.

On this clonotype: Just one base apart from a much larger clone, this may be a read error. The chain uses TRBV4-1 and TRBJ1-2; D is uncertain. Germline V CDR1 and CDR2: MGHRA, YSYEKL. CDR3 size: 12 residues. The CDR3 sequence: CASNQGVYGYTF. In nucleotides, the CDR3 is TGCGCCAGCAACCAAGGCGTTTATGGCTACACCTTC.

In regard to this clonotype: Compared with germline, one end of the junction differs, possibly owing to a read error. The V call is TRBV12-3 or TRBV12-4, the J call TRBJ2-5; D unclear. With the DNA end fitting TRBJ2-7 better, the J assignment may be wrong. The CDR3 is 14 amino acids. The CDR3 here is CAGSLGQYRPEQYF. CDR3 DNA: TGTGCCGGCAGTTTAGGGCAGTATCGCCCCGAGCAGTACTTC.

This rearrangement joins TRBV4-3 to TRBJ1-5; D is ambiguous. V was cut by 0 bases and J by 10 bases, with 16 bases left in between. Germline CDR1 LGHNA, CDR2 YSLEER. The CDR3 runs to 15 residues. The CDR3 loop reads CASSQDLSSSRPQHF. CDR3 nucleotides: TGCGCCAGCAGCCAAGATTTGAGCTCTAGTCGACCCCAGCATTTT.

The CDR3 DNA reads as TGTGCCAGCAGTGCCGGGAATGAAGCTTTCTTT. This codes for CASSAGNEAFF. The chain links TRBV25-1 to TRBJ1-1; D gene ambiguous. The CDR3 is made up of 11 amino acids. Germline CDR1 is MGHDK and CDR2 is SYGVNS. V lost 4 bases and J 7 bases, leaving 7 bases between the germline ends.

The J gene is TRBJ2-6, the V gene TRBV18; 7 bases fit TRBD1. The CDR3 loop spans 16 amino acids. In germline, CDR1 is KGHSH, CDR2 LQKENI. With 3 bases clipped from V and 0 bases from J, the junction kept 2 bases outside the gene matches. This CDR3 reads CASSPGQISGANVLTF. In DNA form, the CDR3 reads TGTGCCAGCTCACCGGGACAGATCTCTGGGGCCAACGTCCTGACTTTC.